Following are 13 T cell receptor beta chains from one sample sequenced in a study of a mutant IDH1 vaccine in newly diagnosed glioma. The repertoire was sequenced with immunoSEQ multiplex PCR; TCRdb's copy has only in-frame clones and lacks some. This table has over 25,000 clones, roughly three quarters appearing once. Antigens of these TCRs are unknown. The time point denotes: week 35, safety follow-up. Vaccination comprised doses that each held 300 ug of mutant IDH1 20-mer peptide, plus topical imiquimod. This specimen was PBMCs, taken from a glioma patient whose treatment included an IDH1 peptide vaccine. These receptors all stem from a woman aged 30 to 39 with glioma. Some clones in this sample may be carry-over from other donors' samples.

DNA for the CDR3: TGTGCCAGCTCACCTCGGACAGGGGGTAATGAAAAACTGTTTTTT. It is translated as CASSPRTGGNEKLFF. V gene TRBV18 combines with J gene TRBJ1-4; TRBD1 matches 10 bases. J gave up 4 bases and V 3 bases, and 2 bases lay outside the gene matches. Germline assignment: CDR1 KGHSH and CDR2 LQKENI. The CDR3 sequence is 15 residues long.

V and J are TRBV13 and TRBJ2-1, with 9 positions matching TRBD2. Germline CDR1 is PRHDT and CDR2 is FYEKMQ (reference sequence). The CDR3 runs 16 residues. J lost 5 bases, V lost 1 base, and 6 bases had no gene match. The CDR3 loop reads CASSLVPSGNHNEQFF. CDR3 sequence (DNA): TGTGCCAGCAGCTTAGTGCCTAGCGGGAACCACAATGAGCAGTTCTTC.

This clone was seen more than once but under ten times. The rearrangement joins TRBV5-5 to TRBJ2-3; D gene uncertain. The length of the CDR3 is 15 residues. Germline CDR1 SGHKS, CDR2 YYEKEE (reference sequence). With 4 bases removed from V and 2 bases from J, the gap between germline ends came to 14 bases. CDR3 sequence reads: CASSPVRTPTDTQYF. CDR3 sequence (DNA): TGTGCCAGCAGCCCGGTCCGAACCCCCACAGATACGCAGTATTTT. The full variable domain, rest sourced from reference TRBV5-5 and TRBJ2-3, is DAGVTQSPTHLIKTRGQQVTLRCSPISGHKSVSWYQQVLGQGPQFIFQYYEKEERGRGNFPDRFSARQFPNYSSELNVNALLLGDSALYLCASSPVRTPTDTQYFGPGTRLTVL.

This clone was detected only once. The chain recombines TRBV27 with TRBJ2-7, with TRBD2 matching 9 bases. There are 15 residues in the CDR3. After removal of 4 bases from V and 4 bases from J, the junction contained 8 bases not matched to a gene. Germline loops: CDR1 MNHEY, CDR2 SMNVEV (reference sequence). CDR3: CASSSREGGLYEQYF. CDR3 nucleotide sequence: TGTGCCAGCAGTTCGCGGGAGGGCGGGTTGTACGAGCAGTACTTC.

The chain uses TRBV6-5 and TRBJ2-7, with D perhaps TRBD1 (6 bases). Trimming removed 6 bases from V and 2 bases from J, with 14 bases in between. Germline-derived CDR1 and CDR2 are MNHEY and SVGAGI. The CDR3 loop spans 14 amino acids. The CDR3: CASSLGSGAYEQYF. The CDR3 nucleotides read TGTGCCAGCAGCCTAGGCTCAGGGGCCTACGAGCAGTACTTC.

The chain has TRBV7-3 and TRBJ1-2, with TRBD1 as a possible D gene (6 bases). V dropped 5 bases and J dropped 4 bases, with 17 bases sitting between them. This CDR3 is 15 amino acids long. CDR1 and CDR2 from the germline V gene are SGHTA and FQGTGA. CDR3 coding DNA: TGTGCCAGCAGCCCCACAATCGACAGGCGCTATGGCTACACCTTC. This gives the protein CASSPTIDRRYGYTF. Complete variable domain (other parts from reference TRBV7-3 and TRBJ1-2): GAGVSQTPSNKVTEKGKYVELRCDPISGHTALYWYRQSLGQGPEFLIYFQGTGAADDSGLPNDRFFAVRPEGSVSTLKIQRTERGDSAVYLCASSPTIDRRYGYTFGSGTRLTVV.

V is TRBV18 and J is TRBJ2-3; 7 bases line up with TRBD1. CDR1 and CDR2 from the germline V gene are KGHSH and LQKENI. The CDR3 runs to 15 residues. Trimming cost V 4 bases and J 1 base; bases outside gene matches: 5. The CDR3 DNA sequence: TGTGCCAGCTCACTACAGGGGTTCGGCACAGATACGCAGTATTTT. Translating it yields CASSLQGFGTDTQYF.

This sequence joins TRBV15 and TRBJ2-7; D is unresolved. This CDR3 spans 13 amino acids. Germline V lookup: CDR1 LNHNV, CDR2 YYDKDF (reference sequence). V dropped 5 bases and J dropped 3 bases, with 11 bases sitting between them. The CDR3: CATSSRAFYEQYF. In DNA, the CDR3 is TGTGCCACCAGCTCTCGGGCGTTCTACGAGCAGTACTTC.

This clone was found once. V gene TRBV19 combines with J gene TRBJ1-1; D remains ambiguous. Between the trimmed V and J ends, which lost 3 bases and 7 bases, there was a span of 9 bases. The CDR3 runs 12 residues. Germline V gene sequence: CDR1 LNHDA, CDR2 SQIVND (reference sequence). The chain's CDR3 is CASSIDGREAFF. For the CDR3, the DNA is TGTGCCAGTAGTATTGACGGTCGTGAAGCTTTCTTT.

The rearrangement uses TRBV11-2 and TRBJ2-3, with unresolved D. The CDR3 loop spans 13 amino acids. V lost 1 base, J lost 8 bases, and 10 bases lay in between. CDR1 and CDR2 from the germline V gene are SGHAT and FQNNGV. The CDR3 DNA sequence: TGTGCCAGCAGCTTAGCGGCCCGCGGTACGCAGTATTTT. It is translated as CASSLAARGTQYF. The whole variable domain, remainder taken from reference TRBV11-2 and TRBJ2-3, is EAGVAQSPRYKIIEKRQSVAFWCNPISGHATLYWYQQILGQGPKLLIQFQNNGVVDDSQLPKDRFSAERLKGVDSTLKIQPAKLEDSAVYLCASSLAARGTQYFGPGTRLTVL.

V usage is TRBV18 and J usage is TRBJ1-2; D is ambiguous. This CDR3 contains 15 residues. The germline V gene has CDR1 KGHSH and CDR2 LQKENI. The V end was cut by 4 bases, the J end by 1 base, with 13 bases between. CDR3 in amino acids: CASSRESFLNYGYTF. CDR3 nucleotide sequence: TGTGCCAGCTCACGGGAGAGCTTCCTTAACTATGGCTACACCTTC.

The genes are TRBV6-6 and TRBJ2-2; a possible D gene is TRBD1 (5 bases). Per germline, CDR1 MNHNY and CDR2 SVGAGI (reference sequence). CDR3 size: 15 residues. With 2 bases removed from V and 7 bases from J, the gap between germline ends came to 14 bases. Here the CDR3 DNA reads TGTGCCAGCAGTTACACCCCAGACAGTGGCGGGGAGCTGTTTTTT. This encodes CASSYTPDSGGELFF.

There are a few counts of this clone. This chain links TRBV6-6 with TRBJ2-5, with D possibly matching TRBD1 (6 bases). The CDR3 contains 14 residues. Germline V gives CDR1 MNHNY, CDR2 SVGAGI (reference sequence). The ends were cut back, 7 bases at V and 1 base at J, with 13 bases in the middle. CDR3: CASNIQGFQETQYF. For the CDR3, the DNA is TGTGCCAGCAACATACAGGGATTCCAAGAGACCCAGTACTTC.